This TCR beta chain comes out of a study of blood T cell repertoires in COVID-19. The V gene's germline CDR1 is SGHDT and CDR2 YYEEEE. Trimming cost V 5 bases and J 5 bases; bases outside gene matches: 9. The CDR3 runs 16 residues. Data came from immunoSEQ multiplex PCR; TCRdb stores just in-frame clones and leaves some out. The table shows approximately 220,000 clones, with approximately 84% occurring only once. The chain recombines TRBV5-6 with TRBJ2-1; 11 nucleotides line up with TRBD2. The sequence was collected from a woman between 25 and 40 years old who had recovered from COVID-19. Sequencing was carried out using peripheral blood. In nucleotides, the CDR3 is TGTGCCAGCAGGTTGACTAGCGGGAAGTCCCACAATGAGCAGTTCTTC. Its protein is CASRLTSGKSHNEQFF.